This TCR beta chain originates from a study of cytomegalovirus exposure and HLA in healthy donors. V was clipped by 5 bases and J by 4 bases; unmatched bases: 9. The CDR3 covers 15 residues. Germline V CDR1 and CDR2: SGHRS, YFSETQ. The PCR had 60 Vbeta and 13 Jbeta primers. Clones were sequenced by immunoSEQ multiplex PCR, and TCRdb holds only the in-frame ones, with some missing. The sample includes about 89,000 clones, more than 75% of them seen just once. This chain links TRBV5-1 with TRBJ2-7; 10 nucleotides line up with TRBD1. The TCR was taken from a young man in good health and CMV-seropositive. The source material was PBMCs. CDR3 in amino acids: CASRNVPGQGYEQYF. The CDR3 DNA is TGCGCCAGCAGGAATGTCCCGGGACAGGGGTACGAGCAGTACTTC.